One and the same sample provided the 23 T cell receptor beta chains below, sequenced in a study of human T cells and chemical hapten exposure. TCRdb redid the calling of the RACE reads with MiXCR, one entry per CDR3 protein. The sample holds over 150,000 distinct CDR3 sequences, about a quarter seen once. Time point indicated: patch test 3, about 24 weeks after DPC sensitization. Described treatment: therapeutic diphenylcyclopropenone sensitization with weekly scalp DPC. The sample was whole blood, taken in connection with sensitization to the hapten diphenylcyclopropenone (DPC). The receptors derive from a woman aged 18-30 years with alopecia areata. Some clones in this sample may be carry-over from other donors' samples.

V usage is TRBV10-3 and J usage is TRBJ2-5; 10 bases map to TRBD1. The CDR3 length is 13 residues. Germline CDR1 reads ENHRY; CDR2 reads SYGVKD. Trimming cost V 6 bases and J 5 bases; bases outside gene matches: 3. Here the CDR3 reads CAIRTGGDETQYF. For the CDR3, the DNA is TGTGCCATCAGGACAGGGGGCGATGAGACCCAGTACTTC.

The CDR3 DNA reads as TGTGCCAGCAGCCGGGACTTTATCACCGGGGAGCTGTTTTTT. This encodes CASSRDFITGELFF. The rearrangement links TRBV7-9 to TRBJ2-2, with D tentatively TRBD2 (6 bases). Germline CDR1 and CDR2: SEHNR and FQNEAQ (reference sequence). CDR3 size: 14 residues. The V and J ends lost 5 bases and 4 bases respectively, with 11 bases between them.

This sequence joins TRBV6-2 or TRBV6-3 and TRBJ2-1; D is tentatively TRBD1 or TRBD2 (5 bases each). V was cut by 2 bases and J by 4 bases, with 6 bases left in between. This CDR3 region has 13 residues. Per the germline V gene, CDR1 is MNHEY and CDR2 is SVGEGT. The CDR3 bases are TGTGCCAGCAGTTACGGGACGTACAATGAGCAGTTCTTC. Encoded protein: CASSYGTYNEQFF.

Written as DNA, the CDR3 is TGCAGTGCTAGAAGCCAGTTATATGGCTACACCTTC. It is translated as CSARSQLYGYTF. This chain links TRBV20-1 with TRBJ1-2, with no clear D. V shed 2 bases and J shed 5 bases, with 9 bases lying between them. CDR1 DFQATT and CDR2 SNEGSKA come from the germline V gene (reference sequence). The CDR3 contains 12 residues.

This chain connects TRBV18 to TRBJ2-3; 14 nucleotides agree with TRBD2. Unmatched junction bases numbered 7, after V lost 1 base and J lost 1 base. Germline V gives CDR1 KGHSH, CDR2 LQKENI. The CDR3 has 19 residues. CDR3 sequence (DNA): TGTGCCAGCTCACCACAAGGACTAGCGGGAGGTCCGGGCACAGATACGCAGTATTTT. Translation gives CASSPQGLAGGPGTDTQYF.

The chain links TRBV6-2 or TRBV6-3 to TRBJ2-7, with D unclear. The V end was cut by 2 bases, the J end by 5 bases, with 7 bases between. Germline V lookup: CDR1 MNHEY, CDR2 SVGEGT. The CDR3 spans 12 residues. Written as DNA, the CDR3 is TGTGCCAGCAGTTACGTGAGCCACGAGCAGTACTTC. Its translation: CASSYVSHEQYF.

The rearrangement joins TRBV7-2 to TRBJ2-5; TRBD2 matches at 11 bases. V trimming: 5 bases; J trimming: 4 bases; junction bases outside the gene matches: 6. The length of the CDR3 is 15 residues. Germline V gives CDR1 SGHTA, CDR2 FQGNSA. The CDR3 spells CASSDTGTSGETQYF. The CDR3 DNA sequence: TGTGCCAGCAGCGACACCGGGACTAGCGGAGAGACCCAGTACTTC.

This chain joins TRBV13 and TRBJ1-6; 9 bases align to TRBD1. CDR1 and CDR2 (germline): PRHDT, FYEKMQ (reference sequence). The CDR3 is made up of 16 amino acids. The ends lost 0 bases at V and 6 bases at J; junction bases unmatched: 3. This CDR3 is CASSLGGQGSNSPLHF. In nucleotides, the CDR3 is TGTGCCAGCAGCTTAGGGGGACAGGGCTCTAATTCACCCCTCCACTTT.

This clonotype was detected a few times. V gene TRBV29-1 combines with J gene TRBJ1-2; D ambiguous. Per the germline V gene, CDR1 is SQVTM and CDR2 is ANQGSEA. The CDR3 is made up of 14 amino acids. V shed 5 bases and J shed 4 bases, with 17 bases lying between them. The CDR3 nucleotides are TGCAGCGTTTCACCTTCGGGTGCGAGCTATGGCTACACCTTC. Translated, it gives CSVSPSGASYGYTF. Looking up the rest from reference TRBV29-1 and TRBJ1-2 gives the full variable domain: SAVISQKPSRDICQRGTSLTIQCQVDSQVTMMFWYRQQPGQSLTLIATANQGSEATYESGFVIDKFPISRPNLTFSTLTVSNMSPEDSSIYLCSVSPSGASYGYTFGSGTRLTVV.

V is TRBV6-2 or TRBV6-3 and J is TRBJ1-4; 7 bases fit TRBD1. The junction had 8 bases not matched to a gene; V was cut back by 4 bases and J by 6 bases. The CDR3 is made up of 15 amino acids. CDR1 and CDR2 (germline): MNHEY, SVGEGT. The CDR3 bases are TGTGCCAGCAGTTCCGCCGGGACAGATTATGAAAAACTGTTTTTT. Translated: CASSSAGTDYEKLFF.

This clonotype was found a few times. This chain connects TRBV7-8 to TRBJ1-2; D may be TRBD1 (5 bases). Germline-derived CDR1 and CDR2 are SGHVS and FQNEAQ. Trimming pared 5 bases from V and 6 bases from J, leaving 13 bases between. The length of the CDR3 is 13 residues. This CDR3 is CASSRWGDDGYTF. In DNA form, the CDR3 reads TGTGCCAGCAGCCGTTGGGGGGACGATGGCTACACCTTC.

This clonotype turned up a few times. V is TRBV7-9 and J is TRBJ1-6; D uncertain. V shed 5 bases and J shed 8 bases, with 10 bases lying between them. Looked up from germline, CDR1 is SEHNR and CDR2 is FQNEAQ (reference sequence). This CDR3 has 13 residues. The CDR3 sequence: CASSPDQDSPLHF. The CDR3 nucleotides are TGTGCCAGCAGCCCCGATCAGGATTCACCCCTCCACTTT.

The chain combines TRBV6-2 or TRBV6-3 with TRBJ2-2, with D possibly TRBD2 on 6 matching bases. V gave up 8 bases and J gave up 6 bases, with 19 bases separating them. The CDR3 sequence is 15 residues long. The germline V gene has CDR1 MNHEY and CDR2 SVGEGT. In DNA form, the CDR3 reads TGTGCCAGCCTTAGCGGCCAACTTGCCCCCGGGGAGCTGTTTTTT. Amino acids: CASLSGQLAPGELFF.

The genes are TRBV24-1 and TRBJ2-1, with TRBD2 identical over 12 bases. CDR3 size: 15 residues. Germline lookup yields CDR1 KGHDR and CDR2 SFDVKD. V lost 4 bases and J lost 9; bases outside the gene matches: 6. The CDR3 nucleotides are TGTGCCACCAGTGACCCTAGCGGGAGGGTCAGTGAGCAGTTCTTC. This codes for CATSDPSGRVSEQFF.

The genes are TRBV20-1 and TRBJ1-5, with a weak D call TRBD1 (5 bases). In germline, CDR1 is DFQATT, CDR2 SNEGSKA (reference sequence). The CDR3 runs 14 residues. The V gene lost 3 bases and the J gene lost 3 bases, with 12 bases spanning the gap. The CDR3 loop is CSARAGRHNQPQHF. In DNA form, the CDR3 reads TGCAGTGCTAGGGCAGGGAGACACAATCAGCCCCAGCATTTT.

The rearrangement uses TRBV18 and TRBJ2-7, with 8 bases aligning to TRBD1. The CDR3 is 15 residues long. CDR1 and CDR2 from the germline V gene are KGHSH and LQKENI. V was pared by 5 bases and J by 2 bases, with 8 bases of the junction left unmatched. CDR3 bases: TGTGCCAGCTCAATCCTAGGGACAGGCGCCTACGAGCAGTACTTC. Protein sequence: CASSILGTGAYEQYF.

This clonotype was seen more than once but under ten times. This chain joins TRBV25-1 and TRBJ2-7, with TRBD1 as a possible D gene (6 bases). Germline V CDR1 and CDR2: MGHDK, SYGVNS. Trimming removed 8 bases from V and 2 bases from J, with 10 bases in between. The CDR3 extends over 12 amino acids. This CDR3 is CASQDSPYEQYF. Written as DNA, the CDR3 is TGTGCCAGCCAGGACAGCCCCTACGAGCAGTACTTC.

The V call is TRBV5-1, the J call TRBJ2-1; TRBD1 is a possible D gene (6 bases). The CDR3 extends over 16 amino acids. The V gene's germline CDR1 is SGHRS and CDR2 YFSETQ. V lost 4 bases to trimming and J lost 0 bases, with 14 bases between them. The CDR3 nucleotides read TGCGCCAGCAGCCCACAGGGTTTGAGCTCCTACAATGAGCAGTTCTTC. Translated, it gives CASSPQGLSSYNEQFF.

V usage is TRBV14 and J usage is TRBJ2-1, with 7 bases lining up with TRBD2. This CDR3 comprises 13 residues. The V and J ends lost 6 bases and 7 bases, in that order; junction bases with no gene match: 6. Germline lookup yields CDR1 SGHDN and CDR2 FVKESK. The CDR3 nucleotides read TGTGCCAGCAGGGCGGGAGTTGAGAATGAGCAGTTCTTC. It translates to CASRAGVENEQFF.

V and J are TRBV7-9 and TRBJ2-5, with D possibly matching TRBD2 (5 bases). The CDR3 runs 14 residues. V lost 1 base and J lost 0, with 6 bases in between. CDR1 SEHNR and CDR2 FQNEAQ come from the germline V gene (reference sequence). The CDR3 loop is CASSLGEYQETQYF. The CDR3 coding sequence is TGTGCCAGCAGCTTAGGGGAGTACCAAGAGACCCAGTACTTC. Looking up the rest from reference TRBV7-9 and TRBJ2-5 gives the full variable domain: DTGVSQNPRHKITKRGQNVTFRCDPISEHNRLYWYRQTLGQGPEFLTYFQNEAQLEKSRLLSDRFSAERPKGSFSTLEIQRTEQGDSAMYLCASSLGEYQETQYFGPGTRLLVL.

The J gene is TRBJ2-7, the V gene TRBV4-3, with D perhaps matching TRBD1 (6 bases). Germline assignment: CDR1 LGHNA and CDR2 YSLEER. The CDR3 contains 15 residues. The V end was cut by 0 bases, the J end by 5 bases, with 14 bases between. Written as DNA, the CDR3 is TGCGCCAGCAGCCAAGATTACAGGGTGAACAACGAGCAGTACTTC. Protein sequence: CASSQDYRVNNEQYF.

Only a few counts were recorded for this clonotype. The chain employs TRBV6-2 or TRBV6-3 and TRBJ2-7; 9 positions agree with TRBD2. The CDR3 loop spans 16 amino acids. The V gene end was trimmed by 0 bases and the J gene end by 5 bases; junction bases not matched to a gene: 8. CDR1 MNHEY and CDR2 SVGEGT come from the germline V gene. The CDR3 region has the DNA TGTGCCAGCAGTTACTCGCCTCTAGCGGGACGCGACGAGCAGTACTTC. This sequence encodes CASSYSPLAGRDEQYF.

This clonotype was seen only a few times. The chain has TRBV7-2 and TRBJ1-4; D is ambiguous. Germline V gene lookup returns CDR1 SGHTA and CDR2 FQGNSA. This CDR3 has 13 amino acids. Trimming shortened V by 2 bases and J by 4 bases, and 5 bases separated the two germline ends. CDR3 in DNA: TGTGCCAGCAGCTTATTCAGTAATGAAAAACTGTTTTTT. It is translated as CASSLFSNEKLFF. The complete variable domain, with remaining parts taken from reference TRBV7-2 and TRBJ1-4, reads GAGVSQSPSNKVTEKGKDVELRCDPISGHTALYWYRQSLGQGLEFLIYFQGNSAPDKSGLPSDRFSAERTGGSVSTLTIQRTQQEDSAVYLCASSLFSNEKLFFGSGTQLSVL.